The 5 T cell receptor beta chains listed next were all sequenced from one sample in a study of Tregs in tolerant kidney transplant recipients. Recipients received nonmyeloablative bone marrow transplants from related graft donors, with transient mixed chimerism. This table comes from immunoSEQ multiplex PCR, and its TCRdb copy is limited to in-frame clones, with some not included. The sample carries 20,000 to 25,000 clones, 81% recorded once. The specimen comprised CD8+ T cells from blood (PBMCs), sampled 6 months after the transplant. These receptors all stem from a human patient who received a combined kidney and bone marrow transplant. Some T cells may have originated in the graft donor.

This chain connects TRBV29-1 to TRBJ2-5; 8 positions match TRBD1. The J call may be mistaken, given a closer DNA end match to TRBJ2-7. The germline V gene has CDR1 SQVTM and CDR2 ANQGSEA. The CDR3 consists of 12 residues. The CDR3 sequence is CSVWDRRYEQYF. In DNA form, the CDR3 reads TGCAGCGTGTGGGACAGGCGCTACGAGCAGTACTTC.

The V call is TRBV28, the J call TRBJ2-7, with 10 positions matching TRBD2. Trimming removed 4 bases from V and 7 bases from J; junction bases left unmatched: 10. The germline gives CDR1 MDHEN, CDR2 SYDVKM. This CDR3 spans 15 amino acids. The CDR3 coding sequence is TGTGCCAGCAGTTACCCCGGGGTAGCGGGGGGAGAGCAGTACTTC. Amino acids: CASSYPGVAGGEQYF.

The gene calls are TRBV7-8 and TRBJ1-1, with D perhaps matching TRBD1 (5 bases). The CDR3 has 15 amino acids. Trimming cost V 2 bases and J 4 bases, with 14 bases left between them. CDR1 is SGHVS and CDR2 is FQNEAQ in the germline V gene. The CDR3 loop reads CASSLSAGGGTEAFF. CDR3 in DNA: TGTGCCAGCAGCTTATCGGCCGGGGGTGGCACTGAAGCTTTCTTT.

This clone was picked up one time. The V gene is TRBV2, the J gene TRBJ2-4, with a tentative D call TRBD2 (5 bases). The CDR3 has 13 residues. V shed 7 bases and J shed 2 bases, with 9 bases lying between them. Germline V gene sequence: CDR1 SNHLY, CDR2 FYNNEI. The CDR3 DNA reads TGTGCCAGCACGGAGGTACCCAAAAACATTCAGTACTTC. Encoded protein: CASTEVPKNIQYF.

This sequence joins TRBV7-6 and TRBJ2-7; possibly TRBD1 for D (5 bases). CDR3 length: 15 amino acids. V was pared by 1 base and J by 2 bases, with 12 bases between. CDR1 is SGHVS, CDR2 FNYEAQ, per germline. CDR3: CASSLVRDSTYEQYF. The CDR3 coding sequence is TGTGCCAGCAGCTTAGTGAGAGACAGTACCTACGAGCAGTACTTC.